These 21 T cell receptor beta chains originate from one sample sequenced in a study of shared clonotypes between healthy human individuals. Produced via immunoSEQ multiplex PCR; TCRdb's table is partial and in-frame only. This sample has some 1.5 million clones, with approximately 97% found just once. Sequences were obtained from naive CD4+ T cells sorted from blood. The subset is: CD45RA+ positively selected. These receptors originate from a man aged 30-40 years in good health.

Worth noting for this clone: This sample also contains other DNA sequences that code for the same CDR3. The chain recombines TRBV15 with TRBJ2-1; D ambiguous. CDR1 is LNHNV, CDR2 YYDKDF, per germline (reference sequence). Trimming stripped 0 bases from V and 4 bases from J, with 7 bases between. This CDR3 is 14 amino acids long. The CDR3 DNA reads TGTGCCACCAGCAGAGATCCCTCATACAATGAGCAGTTCTTC. Its translation: CATSRDPSYNEQFF.

The chain has TRBV18 and TRBJ2-3, with 7 positions matching TRBD1. CDR3 length: 13 amino acids. Losses at the gene ends were 10 bases for V and 1 base for J; bases not matched to a gene: 5. Germline assignment: CDR1 KGHSH and CDR2 LQKENI. The CDR3 DNA sequence: TGTGCCAATCCCGGGACAGGCACAGATACGCAGTATTTT. Its translation: CANPGTGTDTQYF.

The chain carries TRBV6-5 and TRBJ2-1; D might be TRBD1 (6 bases). The CDR3 has 14 residues. Germline values: CDR1 MNHEY, CDR2 SVGAGI. The V gene lost 6 bases and the J gene lost 3 bases, with 12 bases spanning the gap. CDR3 DNA sequence: TGTGCCAGCAGATATCGGACAGTCTACAATGAGCAGTTCTTC. Translated, it gives CASRYRTVYNEQFF.

V and J are TRBV18 and TRBJ1-5, with 10 bases identical to TRBD1. J gave up 7 bases and V 6 bases, and 6 bases lay outside the gene matches. CDR3 length equals 14 residues. Looked up from germline, CDR1 is KGHSH and CDR2 is LQKENI. CDR3 nucleotides: TGTGCCAGCTCGGGACAGGGGTCGGGACAGCCCCAGCATTTT. The encoded protein is CASSGQGSGQPQHF.

V usage is TRBV7-9 and J usage is TRBJ1-4; D is undetermined. V was trimmed by 7 bases and J by 5 bases, leaving 17 bases between them. The CDR3 sequence is 15 residues long. Per the germline V gene, CDR1 is SEHNR and CDR2 is FQNEAQ (reference sequence). The DNA of the CDR3 is TGTGCCAGCACCCTCCGAGGGAGGGAGAATGAAAAACTGTTTTTT. Its translation is CASTLRGRENEKLFF.

The rearrangement links TRBV29-1 to TRBJ2-3; TRBD2 might be the D (5 bases). Trimming left V 1 base short and J 2 bases short, with 13 bases between. The CDR3 sequence is 15 residues long. The V gene's germline CDR1 is SQVTM and CDR2 ANQGSEA. The CDR3: CSVEGRALSTDTQYF. The CDR3 DNA is TGCAGCGTTGAAGGGCGGGCACTCTCCACAGATACGCAGTATTTT.

The chain couples TRBV11-3 to TRBJ2-3, with D possibly being TRBD1 (6 bases). This CDR3 contains 17 residues. CDR1 and CDR2 from the germline V gene are SGHNT and YENEEA. V shed 6 bases and J shed 0 bases, with 19 bases lying between them. Here the CDR3 reads CASREGDKRTSTDTQYF. The CDR3 coding sequence is TGTGCCAGCAGAGAAGGGGACAAGCGGACAAGCACAGATACGCAGTATTTT.

The chain uses TRBV5-1 and TRBJ2-1; D might be TRBD2 (6 bases). Germline values: CDR1 SGHRS, CDR2 YFSETQ. This CDR3 is 14 amino acids long. The germline V and J ends were trimmed by 4 bases and 5 bases, with 13 bases remaining between them. The DNA for the CDR3 is TGCGCCAGCAGCACCGGACTAACCCACAATGAGCAGTTCTTC. It encodes CASSTGLTHNEQFF. Supplemented by reference TRBV5-1 and TRBJ2-1, the full variable domain reads KAGVTQTPRYLIKTRGQQVTLSCSPISGHRSVSWYQQTPGQGLQFLFEYFSETQRNKGNFPGRFSGRQFSNSRSEMNVSTLELGDSALYLCASSTGLTHNEQFFGPGTRLTVL.

V usage is TRBV29-1 and J usage is TRBJ1-1; 7 positions agree with TRBD1. Germline values: CDR1 SQVTM, CDR2 ANQGSEA. CDR3 size: 17 residues. Trimming took 4 bases from V and 1 from J; bases not matched to a gene: 15. Here the CDR3 DNA reads TGCAGCGTTGGAGCCTTGGACAGGTCCCAGCCGAACACTGAAGCTTTCTTT. As protein: CSVGALDRSQPNTEAFF.

The chain employs TRBV19 and TRBJ2-5, with D unclear. V was cut by 4 bases and J by 1 base, with 7 bases left in between. The CDR3 loop spans 13 amino acids. Germline loops: CDR1 LNHDA, CDR2 SQIVND (reference sequence). Here the CDR3 DNA reads TGTGCCAGTAGTAGAGGTCCCCAAGAGACCCAGTACTTC. Translation: CASSRGPQETQYF.

On this clone itself: The sample has other DNA sequences that encode this CDR3 too. CDR3 residues: CASSVEGAGEKLFF. CDR3 in DNA: TGTGCCAGCAGCGTAGAAGGGGCCGGGGAAAAACTGTTTTTT. This rearrangement joins TRBV9 to TRBJ1-4; D may be TRBD1 (5 bases). This CDR3 spans 14 amino acids. Trimming took off 0 bases at V and 8 bases at J, with 11 bases between the two ends. CDR1 is SGDLS, CDR2 YYNGEE, per germline. The full variable domain, with the rest looked up from reference TRBV9 and TRBJ1-4, is DSGVTQTPKHLITATGQRVTLRCSPRSGDLSVYWYQQSLDQGLQFLIQYYNGEERAKGNILERFSAQQFPDLHSELNLSSLELGDSALYFCASSVEGAGEKLFFGSGTQLSVL.

This rearrangement joins TRBV19 to TRBJ2-5; 12 bases line up with TRBD2. In germline, CDR1 is LNHDA, CDR2 SQIVND (reference sequence). This CDR3 region has 18 residues. The V and J ends lost 8 bases and 4 bases, in that order; junction bases with no gene match: 17. CDR3 region: CASSPGLAGPFQGETQYF. The CDR3 DNA follows: TGTGCCAGTTCACCGGGACTAGCGGGCCCGTTCCAGGGAGAGACCCAGTACTTC.

This sequence joins TRBV5-1 and TRBJ1-2; D is uncertain. The CDR3 extends over 12 amino acids. V was clipped by 5 bases and J by 6 bases, with 11 bases between them. Germline V CDR1 and CDR2: SGHRS, YFSETQ. CDR3 sequence (DNA): TGCGCCAGCAGAATAAGCAACGATGGCTACACCTTC. Its protein product is CASRISNDGYTF.

Here the CDR3 DNA reads TGTGCCAGCAGCACCGACTTTAATGAGCAGTTCTTC. This codes for CASSTDFNEQFF. V gene TRBV28 combines with J gene TRBJ2-1; D call uncertain. The germline gives CDR1 MDHEN, CDR2 SYDVKM. Trimming took off 6 bases at V and 7 bases at J, with 10 bases between the two ends. This CDR3 contains 12 residues.

CDR3 nucleotides: TGTGCCAGCAGGGAGCAGGGGATCCCCTACGAGCAGTACTTC. This gives the protein CASREQGIPYEQYF. V and J are TRBV28 and TRBJ2-7; a possible D gene is TRBD1 (6 bases). The V end lost 6 bases, the J end lost 2 bases, and 14 bases lay between the germline ends. CDR3 size: 14 residues. Germline values: CDR1 MDHEN, CDR2 SYDVKM. Using reference TRBV28 and TRBJ2-7 for the parts outside the CDR3, the full variable domain is DVKVTQSSRYLVKRTGEKVFLECVQDMDHENMFWYRQDPGLGLRLIYFSYDVKMKEKGDIPEGYSVSREKKERFSLILESASTNQTSMYLCASREQGIPYEQYFGPGTRLTVT.

In regard to this clone: The same CDR3 arises from other DNA sequences in this sample as well. This chain joins TRBV18 and TRBJ2-3, with D tentatively TRBD2 (6 bases). V was trimmed by 0 bases and J by 2 bases, leaving 9 bases between them. CDR3 length equals 15 residues. CDR1 and CDR2 from the germline V gene are KGHSH and LQKENI. CDR3 amino acids: CASSPPGLYTDTQYF. The CDR3 nucleotides are TGTGCCAGCTCACCACCGGGACTTTACACAGATACGCAGTATTTT.

This clone was detected once. This chain uses TRBV19 with TRBJ1-1, with D tentatively TRBD1 (6 bases). With 2 bases removed from V and 0 bases from J, the gap between germline ends came to 16 bases. The CDR3 extends over 17 amino acids. Germline lookup yields CDR1 LNHDA and CDR2 SQIVND (reference sequence). CDR3 loop: CASSIRSGGSMNTEAFF. For the CDR3, the DNA is TGTGCCAGTAGTATACGGTCCGGGGGCAGTATGAACACTGAAGCTTTCTTT.

The V and J genes are TRBV29-1 and TRBJ2-7; either TRBD1 or TRBD2 may supply D (5 bases each). The V end was cut by 7 bases, the J end by 0 bases, with 22 bases between. Germline values: CDR1 SQVTM, CDR2 ANQGSEA. This CDR3 spans 16 amino acids. The CDR3 DNA reads TGCAGCGCTGGGGGTCCGGCGGGTCTTAGCTCCTACGAGCAGTACTTC. Its translation: CSAGGPAGLSSYEQYF.

Remarks on this clone: The same CDR3 arises from other DNA sequences in this sample as well. This chain connects TRBV19 to TRBJ1-5; no clear D gene. This CDR3 has 14 amino acids. CDR1 is LNHDA, CDR2 SQIVND, per germline (reference sequence). The V end was cut by 3 bases, the J end by 0 bases, with 6 bases between. As DNA, the CDR3 is TGTGCCAGTAGTATTGCGGATAGCAATCAGCCCCAGCATTTT. Translation: CASSIADSNQPQHF.

The chain combines TRBV28 with TRBJ2-7; TRBD1 is a possible D gene (5 bases). The V end was cut by 3 bases, the J end by 6 bases, with 9 bases between. Germline V gives CDR1 MDHEN, CDR2 SYDVKM. This CDR3 spans 12 amino acids. The CDR3 nucleotides are TGTGCCAGCAGTTTTCAGGGTCCCGAGCAGTACTTC. The encoded protein is CASSFQGPEQYF.

The V gene is TRBV10-3, the J gene TRBJ2-5; D is unresolved. CDR1 ENHRY and CDR2 SYGVKD come from the germline V gene. The CDR3 is 14 residues long. V was clipped by 3 bases and J by 4 bases, with 12 bases between them. The CDR3 DNA reads TGTGCCATCAGTGACGGGTCTCCGCGAGAGACCCAGTACTTC. Translated: CAISDGSPRETQYF.